In this sample, the clone carrying this T cell receptor (beta chain) turned up a few times. Regarding time point: persistent/refractory GD, antithyroid drugs over 5 years with positive TRAb. PBMC-derived RNA was used for the TCR library. Construction of TCR beta libraries relied on iRepertoire HTBI primers and on Arm-PCR targeting CDR3 regions. TCRdb reanalysed the multiplex PCR reads using MiXCR and keeps one entry per CDR3 protein. The data hold hundreds of thousands of distinct CDR3 sequences, with around 30% observed a single time. The data derive from a study of regulatory T cells in long-lasting Graves disease. This TCR derives from a female donor with Graves disease. Material: peripheral blood mononuclear cells (PBMCs), obtained when the disease was refractory, from a patient treated with antithyroid drugs.

Written as DNA, the CDR3 is TGTGCCTGGACCCGCGGAACAACTAATGAAAAACTGTTTTTT. Its translation is CAWTRGTTNEKLFF. J is TRBJ1-4 and V is TRBV30; D not resolved. V was cut by 4 bases and J by 0 bases, with 9 bases left in between. Germline CDR1 GTSNPN, CDR2 SVGIG (reference sequence). The CDR3 is made up of 14 amino acids.